This entry concerns a single T cell receptor (beta chain). Its antigen remains unidentified. The conserved closing phenylalanine or tryptophan is absent in this CDR3, likely reflecting a read error. The data were taken from a study of regulatory T cells in long-lasting Graves disease. Study-level points and caveats: Lower TCR diversity characterized persistent Graves' patients relative to newly diagnosed patients.

In germline, CDR1 is KGHSH, CDR2 LQKENI. V shed 0 bases and J shed 7 bases, with 6 bases lying between them. This CDR3 has 12 residues. To make TCR beta libraries, researchers used iRepertoire HTBI primers and Arm-PCR of CDR3 regions. TCRdb passed the multiplex PCR reads through MiXCR, listing each CDR3 protein once. The sample records fewer than 600,000 distinct CDR3 sequences, under 25% being singletons. Stated time point: persistent/refractory GD, antithyroid drugs over 5 years with positive TRAb. The TCR library was prepared using RNA isolated from PBMCs. The chain combines TRBV18 with TRBJ1-2; no reliable D call. This TCR came from a female donor with Graves disease. The specimen was peripheral blood mononuclear cells (PBMCs), collected when the disease was refractory, from a patient treated with antithyroid drugs. For the CDR3, the DNA is TGTGCCAGCTCACCACCGGAAGTTGGCTACACCTCC. It translates to CASSPPEVGYTS.